This T cell receptor beta chain was recovered during a study of T cell changes during pregnancy in multiple sclerosis. TCRdb keeps only in-frame clones here, not all; method: immunoSEQ multiplex PCR. The sample lists approximately 73,000 clones, approximately 94% occurring once. This CDR3 region has 14 residues. Germline V gives CDR1 MNHEY, CDR2 SVGAGI. V was cut by 4 bases and J by 3 bases, with 13 bases left in between. This clonotype was obtained from a female donor with multiple sclerosis, enrolled in a pregnancy study. This chain uses TRBV6-5 with TRBJ2-7; D perhaps matches TRBD2 (5 bases). The material sequenced was CD4+ T cells from peripheral blood mononuclear cells, taken before pregnancy. The CDR3 here is CASSSGLALYEQYF. The DNA of the CDR3 is TGTGCCAGCAGTTCCGGACTTGCACTCTACGAGCAGTACTTC.